Presented here are 25 T cell receptor beta chains from one specimen sequenced in a study of T cell responses to AZD1222 COVID-19 vaccine. The data were produced by immunoSEQ multiplex PCR, yet TCRdb's version contains in-frame clones alone and is incomplete. The sample consists of approximately 120,000 clones, 70% to 90% of them appearing once. Source: peripheral blood, taken on day 0 of AZD1222 vaccination. The receptors were sampled from an adult in good health.

This chain uses TRBV11-2 with TRBJ2-5; D may correspond to TRBD1 or TRBD2 (5 bases each). This CDR3 region has 14 residues. V lost 5 bases and J 2 bases, leaving 12 bases between the germline ends. Germline V CDR1 and CDR2: SGHAT, FQNNGV. CDR3 DNA: TGTGCCAGCAGCCCGGGGCCAAAGCAAGAGACCCAGTACTTC. Amino acid sequence: CASSPGPKQETQYF.

This chain uses TRBV19 with TRBJ1-5; 7 bases fit TRBD1. The ends lost 5 bases at V and 3 bases at J; junction bases unmatched: 13. The CDR3 length is 17 residues. The germline V gene encodes CDR1 LNHDA and CDR2 SQIVND (reference sequence). CDR3 region: CASSPHSAGQNNQPQHF. In DNA form, the CDR3 reads TGTGCCAGTAGTCCTCACTCGGCGGGACAGAACAATCAGCCCCAGCATTTT.

The chain is built from TRBV28 and TRBJ1-2; maybe TRBD1 (6 bases). Germline loops: CDR1 MDHEN, CDR2 SYDVKM. V lost 4 bases, J lost 1 base, and 22 bases lay in between. CDR3 length equals 18 residues. CDR3 DNA sequence: TGTGCCAGCAGTTCGACCTTTACCCGTCGGGGGCTTAACTATGGCTACACCTTC. This gives the protein CASSSTFTRRGLNYGYTF.

This chain uses TRBV4-2 with TRBJ2-2; TRBD1 matches 8 bases. The CDR3 has 15 amino acids. Germline-derived CDR1 and CDR2 are LGHNA and YNFKEQ. Trimming cost V 1 base and J 7 bases; bases outside gene matches: 5. The CDR3 DNA reads TGTGCCAGCAGCCAAGTGCGACAGGGGATCGGGGAGCTGTTTTTT. It specifies CASSQVRQGIGELFF.

The chain combines TRBV5-1 with TRBJ2-2; 8 positions agree with TRBD2. Germline V CDR1 and CDR2: SGHRS, YFSETQ. The CDR3 covers 14 residues. The V and J ends lost 6 bases and 7 bases, in that order; junction bases with no gene match: 8. The CDR3 loop reads CASTPGGGNGELFF. As DNA, the CDR3 is TGCGCCAGCACCCCGGGGGGGGGCAACGGGGAGCTGTTTTTT.

This clone was recorded only once. The chain has TRBV11-2 and TRBJ1-3; D gene uncertain. There are 14 residues in the CDR3. The germline CDR1 and CDR2 sequences are SGHAT and FQNNGV. Trimming took 1 base from V and 3 from J, leaving 7 bases between them. CDR3 in amino acids: CASSLAGLGNTIYF. The CDR3 region has the DNA TGTGCCAGCAGCTTAGCAGGACTTGGAAACACCATATATTTT.

The chain links TRBV6-1 to TRBJ2-7, with D perhaps matching TRBD1 or TRBD2 (5 bases each). This CDR3 contains 15 residues. In germline, CDR1 is MNHNS, CDR2 SASEGT. Trimming left V 7 bases short and J 1 base short, with 17 bases between. This CDR3 is CASNPLGDGSYEQYF. Written as DNA, the CDR3 is TGTGCCAGCAACCCCCTGGGGGACGGATCCTACGAGCAGTACTTC.

This rearrangement joins TRBV27 to TRBJ2-2; weak D call: TRBD2 (5 bases). Germline values: CDR1 MNHEY, CDR2 SMNVEV (reference sequence). The V and J ends lost 5 bases and 5 bases respectively, with 9 bases between them. The CDR3 is 13 residues long. The CDR3: CASSLSGTGELFF. The CDR3 DNA reads TGTGCCAGCAGTCTTTCGGGAACCGGGGAGCTGTTTTTT.

V is TRBV10-3 and J is TRBJ1-5; TRBD1 agrees at 9 bases. CDR1 ENHRY and CDR2 SYGVKD come from the germline V gene. The trim removed 1 base at V and 6 bases at J, leaving 4 bases unmatched. The CDR3 runs to 15 residues. The CDR3 protein is CAISEWDRDGQPQHF. The CDR3 DNA reads as TGTGCCATCAGTGAGTGGGACAGGGACGGTCAGCCCCAGCATTTT.

The chain has TRBV7-2 and TRBJ2-1, with D perhaps TRBD2 (6 bases). This CDR3 comprises 17 residues. The V end was cut by 7 bases, the J end by 0 bases, with 19 bases between. Germline assignment: CDR1 SGHTA and CDR2 FQGNSA. This chain's CDR3 is CASTDARLGSSYNEQFF. The CDR3, as DNA: TGTGCCAGCACCGACGCAAGACTCGGGAGCTCCTACAATGAGCAGTTCTTC.

The rearrangement uses TRBV7-2 and TRBJ2-2, with D possibly TRBD1 on 6 matching bases. Germline-derived CDR1 and CDR2 are SGHTA and FQGNSA. CDR3 length: 14 residues. V gave up 4 bases and J gave up 7 bases, with 13 bases separating them. DNA of the CDR3: TGTGCCAGCAGCTGGACAGAGGGCCGCGGGGAGCTGTTTTTT. It codes for CASSWTEGRGELFF.

CDR3 loop: CAWSPGLDTNEQFF. CDR3 nucleotide sequence: TGTGCCTGGAGTCCCGGACTAGATACAAATGAGCAGTTCTTC. The chain employs TRBV30 and TRBJ2-1, with 7 bases matching TRBD2. Germline V gene lookup returns CDR1 GTSNPN and CDR2 SVGIG (reference sequence). This CDR3 is 14 amino acids long. The V gene end was trimmed by 2 bases and the J gene end by 7 bases; junction bases not matched to a gene: 8.

The chain is built from TRBV13 and TRBJ2-1; TRBD2 matches at 13 bases. With V trimmed by 4 bases and J by 9 bases, 6 bases remained unmatched. The CDR3 is 15 residues long. CDR1 is PRHDT, CDR2 FYEKMQ, per germline (reference sequence). The DNA for the CDR3 is TGTGCCAGCAGCTCGCCGGGACTAGCGGGATCTGAGCAGTTCTTC. It codes for CASSSPGLAGSEQFF.

The rearrangement uses TRBV2 and TRBJ2-7; weak D call: TRBD1 (6 bases). The CDR3 has 13 residues. Deletions cut 8 bases from V and 2 bases from J, with 13 bases between. The germline CDR1 and CDR2 sequences are SNHLY and FYNNEI. CDR3 in DNA: TGTGCCAGCTTCCGGACAGCCCCCTACGAGCAGTACTTC. Protein product: CASFRTAPYEQYF.

Turning to this clone: The sample contains more than one DNA sequence encoding this CDR3. The gene calls are TRBV28 and TRBJ2-7; 9 bases are a match to TRBD1. The germline V gene has CDR1 MDHEN and CDR2 SYDVKM. The CDR3 is made up of 13 amino acids. The V and J ends lost 10 bases and 4 bases, in that order; junction bases with no gene match: 8. This CDR3 is CATDRGRSYEQYF. In DNA, the CDR3 is TGTGCCACGGACAGGGGTAGGTCTTACGAGCAGTACTTC.

The J gene is TRBJ1-1, the V gene TRBV7-2, with D possibly TRBD1 on 5 matching bases. V lost 5 bases and J 5 bases, leaving 15 bases between the germline ends. The CDR3 consists of 14 residues. Germline CDR1 and CDR2: SGHTA and FQGNSA. The chain's CDR3 is CASSTRTGVTEAFF. The CDR3 coding sequence is TGTGCCAGCAGCACTCGGACGGGGGTTACTGAAGCTTTCTTT. The complete variable domain, with remaining parts taken from reference TRBV7-2 and TRBJ1-1, reads GAGVSQSPSNKVTEKGKDVELRCDPISGHTALYWYRQSLGQGLEFLIYFQGNSAPDKSGLPSDRFSAERTGGSVSTLTIQRTQQEDSAVYLCASSTRTGVTEAFFGQGTRLTVV.

The chain joins TRBV6-5 to TRBJ2-7, with 9 positions matching TRBD1. From germline, CDR1 is MNHEY and CDR2 SVGAGI. This CDR3 has 14 residues. V trimming: 5 bases; J trimming: 3 bases; junction bases outside the gene matches: 5. The CDR3 protein is CASSTGDRDYEQYF. The CDR3, as DNA: TGTGCCAGCAGTACCGGGGACAGGGACTACGAGCAGTACTTC.

V is TRBV28 and J is TRBJ1-5, with D possibly matching TRBD1 (6 bases). The germline gives CDR1 MDHEN, CDR2 SYDVKM. The CDR3 loop spans 14 amino acids. The germline V and J ends were trimmed by 9 bases and 6 bases, with 18 bases remaining between them. The CDR3 protein is CASVKVTRGQPQHF. The DNA for the CDR3 is TGTGCCAGTGTCAAGGTGACCAGGGGTCAGCCCCAGCATTTT.

This chain uses TRBV2 with TRBJ2-7, with a tentative D call TRBD2 (6 bases). CDR3 length: 12 residues. V was shortened by 4 bases and J by 9 bases, with 13 bases between the two germline ends. Germline V gene data show CDR1 as SNHLY and CDR2 as FYNNEI. This CDR3 is CASSARDFGQYV. The DNA for the CDR3 is TGTGCCAGCAGTGCGAGGGACTTCGGGCAGTACGTC.

The rearrangement links TRBV10-2 to TRBJ2-1; D possibly corresponds to TRBD2 (6 bases). This CDR3 is built from 17 residues. Germline CDR1 WSHSY, CDR2 SAAADI. Trimming pared 2 bases from V and 5 bases from J, leaving 19 bases between. CDR3: CASSEPRLVFLHNEQFF. In DNA form, the CDR3 reads TGCGCCAGCAGTGAGCCCCGACTAGTATTTCTTCACAATGAGCAGTTCTTC.

The rearrangement links TRBV5-1 to TRBJ2-5; TRBD1 matches at 7 bases. J was trimmed by 3 bases and V by 4 bases; bases with no gene match: 9. CDR1 is SGHRS, CDR2 YFSETQ, per germline. The CDR3 contains 15 residues. Written as DNA, the CDR3 is TGCGCCAGCAGCCCGACCGGGACAGTGGAAGAGACCCAGTACTTC. This gives the protein CASSPTGTVEETQYF.

This chain uses TRBV7-2 with TRBJ1-4, with D uncertain. With 2 bases removed from V and 5 bases from J, the gap between germline ends came to 12 bases. The germline V gene encodes CDR1 SGHTA and CDR2 FQGNSA. The CDR3 covers 15 residues. In DNA, the CDR3 is TGTGCCAGCAGCTTAAGGGCCAGTAAAAATGAAAAACTGTTTTTT. It encodes CASSLRASKNEKLFF. Variable domain in full (rest from reference TRBV7-2 and TRBJ1-4): GAGVSQSPSNKVTEKGKDVELRCDPISGHTALYWYRQSLGQGLEFLIYFQGNSAPDKSGLPSDRFSAERTGGSVSTLTIQRTQQEDSAVYLCASSLRASKNEKLFFGSGTQLSVL.

The gene calls are TRBV19 and TRBJ1-1; 7 nucleotides match TRBD1. CDR1 LNHDA and CDR2 SQIVND come from the germline V gene (reference sequence). The CDR3 covers 15 residues. V lost 6 bases and J lost 5; bases outside the gene matches: 12. CDR3: CASRADRAVGTEAFF. In DNA form, the CDR3 reads TGTGCCAGTAGGGCCGACAGGGCGGTGGGGACTGAAGCTTTCTTT. The variable domain in full, completed from reference TRBV19 and TRBJ1-1, reads DGGITQSPKYLFRKEGQNVTLSCEQNLNHDAMYWYRQDPGQGLRLIYYSQIVNDFQKGDIAEGYSVSREKKESFPLTVTSAQKNPTAFYLCASRADRAVGTEAFFGQGTRLTVV.

The V and J genes are TRBV11-2 and TRBJ1-1, with D hard to call. V gave up 4 bases and J gave up 3 bases, with 15 bases separating them. Germline loops: CDR1 SGHAT, CDR2 FQNNGV. The CDR3 length is 15 residues. The CDR3 region is CASSSHGRRDTEAFF. The CDR3 DNA is TGTGCCAGCAGCTCCCACGGTAGAAGGGACACTGAAGCTTTCTTT.

This clone was counted only a few times. The chain links TRBV5-1 to TRBJ2-3, with D perhaps matching TRBD1 or TRBD2 (5 bases each). CDR1 is SGHRS and CDR2 is YFSETQ in the germline V gene. CDR3 length: 16 amino acids. V was clipped by 3 bases and J by 2 bases, with 16 bases between them. CDR3 protein: CASSSSSGRYTDTQYF. The DNA for the CDR3 is TGCGCCAGCAGCTCATCCTCGGGGCGATACACAGATACGCAGTATTTT.